These 21 T cell receptor beta chains originate from one sample sequenced in a study of blood T cells in healthy people across ages. It was with a sample-barcoded 5' primer and a J-beta primer mix that a second PCR of about 6 to 12 cycles was run. TCRdb reanalysed the 5' RACE reads using MiXCR and keeps one entry per CDR3 protein. The sample holds about 1.4 million distinct CDR3 sequences, approximately 59% seen once. The sequenced sample consisted of blood. All receptors come from a man aged 18 to 29 in good health.

The rearrangement links TRBV13 to TRBJ2-2, with D perhaps being TRBD1 or TRBD2 (6 bases each). The germline V gene encodes CDR1 PRHDT and CDR2 FYEKMQ (reference sequence). Between the trimmed V and J ends, which lost 5 bases and 3 bases, there was a span of 13 bases. The CDR3 runs to 15 residues. The CDR3, as DNA: TGTGCCAGCAGCCCTAAGGGGGGATACACCGGGGAGCTGTTTTTT. Its protein is CASSPKGGYTGELFF.

This clonotype was detected a few times. The CDR3: CASSWTSGRADTQYF. The DNA of the CDR3 is TGCGCCAGCAGCTGGACTAGCGGGAGGGCAGATACGCAGTATTTT. The genes are TRBV5-1 and TRBJ2-3; TRBD2 aligns across 15 bases. The CDR3 has 15 amino acids. J lost 4 bases, V lost 3 bases, and 0 bases had no gene match. Germline CDR1 and CDR2: SGHRS and YFSETQ.

Details on this clonotype: Sequence at one end of the junction differs from germline and may be a read error. For the CDR3, the DNA is TGTGCCTGCAGCGGGGCTGGGTTGGGGGCCAACGTCCTGACTTTC. It is translated as CACSGAGLGANVLTF. The gene calls are TRBV9 and TRBJ2-6; 7 bases map to TRBD2. CDR1 is SGDLS and CDR2 is YYNGEE in the germline V gene. This CDR3 contains 15 residues.

This clonotype was counted only a few times. V gene TRBV2 combines with J gene TRBJ1-2, with unresolved D. Germline CDR1 SNHLY, CDR2 FYNNEI. This CDR3 contains 14 residues. V lost 9 bases and J lost 2, with 16 bases in between. The CDR3 coding sequence is TGTGCCAGTACCCCGGATAGAAACAACTATGGCTACACCTTC. Its protein product is CASTPDRNNYGYTF.

V is TRBV3-1 and J is TRBJ1-1; no clear D gene. This CDR3 is built from 10 residues. The V and J ends lost 4 bases and 12 bases respectively, with 9 bases between them. CDR1 LGHDT and CDR2 YNNKEL come from the germline V gene (reference sequence). As DNA, the CDR3 is TGTGCCAGCAGCCTACGGATAACTTTCTTT. Encoded protein: CASSLRITFF.

This clonotype occurred a few times. The chain recombines TRBV6-2 or TRBV6-3 with TRBJ2-5; TRBD2 matches at 9 bases. The CDR3 sequence is 16 residues long. J lost 2 bases, V lost 5 bases, and 9 bases had no gene match. CDR1 is MNHEY, CDR2 SVGEGT, per germline. In DNA, the CDR3 is TGTGCCAGCAGTCAGAAGACTAGCGGACAACAAGAGACCCAGTACTTC. Encoded protein: CASSQKTSGQQETQYF.

The V gene is TRBV28, the J gene TRBJ1-1, with TRBD1 matching over 7 bases. Germline-derived CDR1 and CDR2 are MDHEN and SYDVKM. This CDR3 spans 13 amino acids. The ends lost 7 bases at V and 1 base at J; junction bases unmatched: 3. The CDR3 DNA sequence: TGTGCCAGCATTCGGACAGGGAACACTGAAGCTTTCTTT. Protein sequence: CASIRTGNTEAFF.

The V and J genes are TRBV7-2 and TRBJ2-3; D is perhaps TRBD2 (5 bases). Trimming pared 2 bases from V and 14 bases from J, leaving 14 bases between. The CDR3 sequence is 12 residues long. Per germline, CDR1 SGHTA and CDR2 FQGNSA. CDR3 loop: CASSLMASPRYF. CDR3 sequence (DNA): TGTGCCAGCAGCTTAATGGCTAGCCCCAGGTATTTT.

This chain links TRBV4-1 with TRBJ2-7; TRBD1 matches 8 bases. CDR3 length equals 19 residues. Per germline, CDR1 MGHRA and CDR2 YSYEKL. The V segment lost 1 base and the J segment 2 bases; nucleotides outside the gene matches: 16. The CDR3 region is CASSQASDGTGPAAYEQYF. CDR3 nucleotide sequence: TGCGCCAGCAGCCAAGCGTCAGACGGGACAGGACCTGCCGCCTACGAGCAGTACTTC.

This clonotype was detected a few times. The chain recombines TRBV27 with TRBJ2-6; possibly TRBD1 for D (7 bases). The V and J ends lost 1 base and 1 base respectively, with 11 bases between them. The CDR3 contains 17 residues. From germline, CDR1 is MNHEY and CDR2 SMNVEV (reference sequence). CDR3 in amino acids: CASSLWAGGSGANVLTF. CDR3 coding DNA: TGTGCCAGCAGTTTATGGGCAGGGGGGTCTGGGGCCAACGTCCTGACTTTC.

The rearrangement links TRBV4-3 to TRBJ1-5; the D gene is possibly TRBD1 (6 bases). The CDR3 has 16 amino acids. In germline, CDR1 is LGHNA, CDR2 YSLEER. V lost 4 bases, J lost 5 bases, and 18 bases lay in between. The CDR3, as DNA: TGCGCCAGCAGCCGTGACGCGGGGGGCAGGGATCAGCCCCAGCATTTT. The encoded protein is CASSRDAGGRDQPQHF.

This rearrangement joins TRBV2 to TRBJ2-7; TRBD2 agrees at 7 bases. Trimming took 5 bases from V and 3 from J; bases not matched to a gene: 10. The CDR3 has 15 residues. From germline, CDR1 is SNHLY and CDR2 FYNNEI. The CDR3 loop is CASSPREDHFYEQYF. Here the CDR3 DNA reads TGTGCCAGCAGTCCTCGGGAGGACCATTTCTACGAGCAGTACTTC.

The J gene is TRBJ2-4, the V gene TRBV11-1, with TRBD1 identical over 8 bases. The DNA end is a closer match to TRBJ2-7, so the J assignment may be wrong. This CDR3 comprises 15 residues. Germline CDR1 is SGHAT and CDR2 is FQDESV (reference sequence). The CDR3 loop reads CASSSRQGSLYEQYF. The CDR3 nucleotides are TGTGCCAGCAGCTCACGACAGGGGTCCCTCTACGAGCAGTACTTC.

This CDR3 reads CASSCTYEQYF. CDR3 coding DNA: TGTGCCAGCAGCTGTACCTACGAGCAGTACTTC. The rearrangement uses TRBV13 and TRBJ2-7; the D is unclear. This CDR3 has 11 residues. Per germline, CDR1 PRHDT and CDR2 FYEKMQ (reference sequence). V dropped 4 bases and J dropped 2 bases, with 3 bases sitting between them.

The CDR3 DNA reads as TGTGCCATCAGTGAGTCGGTCGGTGAAAAACTGTTTTTT. Amino acid sequence: CAISESVGEKLFF. The J gene is TRBJ1-4, the V gene TRBV10-3; unclear D gene. Trimming stripped 0 bases from V and 7 bases from J, with 6 bases between. CDR1 ENHRY and CDR2 SYGVKD come from the germline V gene. The CDR3 is 13 residues long.

This rearrangement joins TRBV29-1 to TRBJ2-1; 9 bases line up with TRBD2. This CDR3 has 13 residues. CDR1 is SQVTM, CDR2 ANQGSEA, per germline. The junction had 8 bases not matched to a gene; V was cut back by 7 bases and J by 7 bases. The CDR3 protein is CSAVAGDLNEQFF. The DNA for the CDR3 is TGCAGCGCGGTAGCGGGAGACCTAAATGAGCAGTTCTTC.

This chain joins TRBV28 and TRBJ2-5; TRBD1 agrees at 7 bases. The J call may be incorrect, as the DNA end agrees better with TRBJ2-7. This CDR3 is 12 amino acids long. Germline V gives CDR1 MDHEN, CDR2 SYDVKM. The CDR3 DNA reads TGTGCCAGCACGGACAGGAGAGACGAGCAGTACTTC. Translated, it gives CASTDRRDEQYF.

The rearrangement links TRBV28 to TRBJ2-1; TRBD1 might be the D (6 bases). The CDR3 totals 15 residues. Per the germline V gene, CDR1 is MDHEN and CDR2 is SYDVKM. Trimming left V 7 bases short and J 0 bases short, with 13 bases between. The CDR3 nucleotides are TGTGCCAGCAACCACAGGGTACCCTCCTACAATGAGCAGTTCTTC. It specifies CASNHRVPSYNEQFF.

The CDR3 DNA follows: TGCGCCAGCAGCCCGAACGCCGACAGGGGTGGCACTGAAGCTTTCTTT. Translating gives CASSPNADRGGTEAFF. V is TRBV5-1 and J is TRBJ1-1; TRBD1 aligns across 8 bases. This CDR3 comprises 16 residues. Germline-derived CDR1 and CDR2 are SGHRS and YFSETQ. Trimming removed 4 bases from V and 4 bases from J; junction bases left unmatched: 12.

In its sample, this clonotype was seen a few times. J is TRBJ2-7 and V is TRBV6-2 or TRBV6-3, with D tentatively TRBD1 or TRBD2 (6 bases each). The J call is doubtful: the DNA matches TRBJ2-5 better. The CDR3 is 16 amino acids. From germline, CDR1 is MNHEY and CDR2 SVGEGT. The CDR3, as DNA: TGTGCCAGCAGGCGTAGGGGGGCCGGTGGGTTAGAGACCCAGTACTTC. Translation gives CASRRRGAGGLETQYF.

This clonotype was seen more than once but under ten times. The chain carries TRBV27 and TRBJ2-1, with TRBD2 identical over 15 bases. The CDR3 runs 15 residues. Per the germline V gene, CDR1 is MNHEY and CDR2 is SMNVEV (reference sequence). The V segment lost 4 bases and the J segment 9 bases; nucleotides outside the gene matches: 4. Written as DNA, the CDR3 is TGTGCCAGCAGTTGGGGACTAGCGGGAGGCGGTGAGCAGTTCTTC. This translates into CASSWGLAGGGEQFF.